This TCR beta chain appears in the sequencing data of a study of blood T cell repertoires in COVID-19. Profiled with immunoSEQ multiplex PCR; TCRdb holds only in-frame clones, not every one. The sample records 120,000 to 150,000 clones, 70% to 85% being singletons. Germline V gives CDR1 MNHEY, CDR2 SMNVEV (reference sequence). Trimming removed 6 bases at V and 3 bases at J, with 14 bases between. This CDR3 has 14 amino acids. The sequencing input was peripheral blood. The sequence came from a man between 60 and 75 years old with acute or convalescent COVID-19. The genes are TRBV27 and TRBJ1-2; D not certain. As DNA, the CDR3 is TGTGCCAGCAGGAATTCGGGGAGGGACTATGGCTACACCTTC. This gives the protein CASRNSGRDYGYTF.